Presented here are 23 T cell receptor beta chains from one specimen sequenced in a study of T cells after yellow fever vaccination. TCRdb used MiXCR to reprocess the 5' RACE reads, holding one entry per CDR3 protein. The sample contains approximately 510,000 distinct CDR3 sequences, around a fifth of which appear only once. This material consisted of PBMCs, taken less than 25 days after the first yellow fever vaccination. These receptors originate from a man between 18 and 35 years old who received the YFV17D yellow fever vaccine.

This chain connects TRBV12-3 or TRBV12-4 to TRBJ2-1; TRBD1 matches at 11 bases. This CDR3 contains 17 residues. V shed 6 bases and J 4 bases; nucleotides not matched to a gene: 11. CDR3 protein: CASSRDLGTGGYNEQFF. CDR3 in DNA: TGTGCCAGCAGCCGAGACCTCGGGACAGGGGGATACAATGAGCAGTTCTTC.

The rearrangement joins TRBV5-5 to TRBJ1-1; maybe TRBD1 (6 bases). Germline CDR1 SGHKS, CDR2 YYEKEE (reference sequence). The CDR3 contains 15 residues. Trimming removed 1 base from V and 0 bases from J, with 10 bases in between. CDR3 protein: CASSLMGDMNTEAFF. CDR3 coding DNA: TGTGCCAGCAGCTTGATGGGGGACATGAACACTGAAGCTTTCTTT.

V is TRBV20-1 and J is TRBJ1-3; D uncertain. V lost 0 bases to trimming and J lost 4 bases, with 4 bases between them. In germline, CDR1 is DFQATT, CDR2 SNEGSKA (reference sequence). This CDR3 has 12 residues. The CDR3 sequence is CSARDVGNTIYF. In nucleotides, the CDR3 is TGCAGTGCTAGAGATGTGGGAAACACCATATATTTT.

This clonotype was counted between two and nine times. The junction differs from germline at one of its ends, possibly a read error. The CDR3 loop reads CASSFGQGGETQYF. The CDR3 DNA reads TGTGCCAGCAGCTTCGGACAGGGAGGGGAGACCCAGTACTTC. The chain combines TRBV5-1 with TRBJ2-5; maybe TRBD1 (8 bases). Germline V lookup: CDR1 SGHRS, CDR2 YFSETQ. CDR3 size: 14 residues.

V usage is TRBV29-1 and J usage is TRBJ1-4; 9 bases are shared with TRBD1. J lost 14 bases, V lost 8 bases, and 9 bases had no gene match. CDR1 and CDR2 from the germline V gene are SQVTM and ANQGSEA. The CDR3 has 11 residues. The DNA for the CDR3 is TGCAGCACCCGACAGGGGGATCGCCTGTTTTTT. This codes for CSTRQGDRLFF.

This chain links TRBV9 with TRBJ2-7; no firm D call. The CDR3 has 10 residues. Per the germline V gene, CDR1 is SGDLS and CDR2 is YYNGEE. The V end lost 3 bases, the J end lost 7 bases, and 5 bases lay between the germline ends. CDR3 residues: CASSDSEQYV. The CDR3, as DNA: TGTGCCAGCAGCGATTCTGAGCAGTACGTC.

This clonotype was detected only a few times. This chain uses TRBV5-8 with TRBJ2-7, with a possible D match to TRBD1 (5 bases). The CDR3 length is 12 residues. Deletions cut 0 bases from V and 8 bases from J, with 9 bases between. Germline V lookup: CDR1 SGHTS, CDR2 YDEGEE. For the CDR3, the DNA is TGTGCCAGCAGCTTGGCCAGGGCGAAGCAGTACGTC. As protein: CASSLARAKQYV.

This clonotype has more than one count but fewer than ten. The CDR3 here is CATRRPSGTTDTQYF. The CDR3 DNA is TGTGCCACCAGAAGGCCTAGCGGGACGACAGATACGCAGTATTTT. The J gene is TRBJ2-3, the V gene TRBV6-1, with TRBD2 matching 9 bases. After removal of 10 bases from V and 3 bases from J, the junction contained 11 bases not matched to a gene. CDR3 length equals 15 residues. Per the germline V gene, CDR1 is MNHNS and CDR2 is SASEGT.

This CDR3 reads CASRSTGGAFF. The CDR3 bases are TGTGCCAGCAGATCTACCGGCGGGGCTTTCTTT. The chain has TRBV12-3 or TRBV12-4 and TRBJ1-1; unclear D gene. CDR3 length: 11 amino acids. V lost 6 bases, J lost 11 bases, and 13 bases lay in between.

The chain uses TRBV5-5 and TRBJ2-7; D is uncertain. This CDR3 comprises 15 residues. The germline V and J ends were trimmed by 0 bases and 0 bases, with 10 bases remaining between them. Germline CDR1 is SGHKS and CDR2 is YYEKEE (reference sequence). The CDR3 loop is CASSLDYGSSYEQYV. For the CDR3, the DNA is TGTGCCAGCAGCTTGGATTACGGCAGCTCCTACGAGCAGTACGTC.

This clonotype has just a few counts. The chain joins TRBV4-1 to TRBJ2-7; D gene uncertain. This CDR3 has 13 amino acids. With 4 bases removed from V and 5 bases from J, the gap between germline ends came to 12 bases. Germline lookup yields CDR1 MGHRA and CDR2 YSYEKL. The CDR3 DNA reads as TGCGCCAGCAGCCGATACAGAGGACACGAGCAGTACTTC. It codes for CASSRYRGHEQYF.

V and J are TRBV12-3 or TRBV12-4 and TRBJ2-6; D uncertain. This CDR3 is built from 18 residues. The V end lost 5 bases, the J end lost 0 bases, and 17 bases lay between the germline ends. CDR3 coding DNA: TGTGCCAGCAGTCCTACCGCCCCGATGCACTCTGGGGCCAACGTCCTGACTTTC. The encoded protein is CASSPTAPMHSGANVLTF.

Many counts were recorded for this clonotype. V usage is TRBV19 and J usage is TRBJ1-1, with a possible D match to TRBD1 (5 bases). The germline V and J ends were trimmed by 5 bases and 0 bases, with 13 bases remaining between them. This CDR3 region has 15 residues. Germline CDR1 and CDR2: LNHDA and SQIVND (reference sequence). As DNA, the CDR3 is TGTGCCAGTAGTGCCCCGGGGGGGGTGAACACTGAAGCTTTCTTT. Its protein product is CASSAPGGVNTEAFF.

This clonotype was counted between two and nine times. V and J are TRBV28 and TRBJ2-5; 8 bases match TRBD1. This CDR3 spans 16 amino acids. Germline V CDR1 and CDR2: MDHEN, SYDVKM. After removal of 1 base from V and 5 bases from J, the junction contained 9 bases not matched to a gene. CDR3 in amino acids: CASSLSGRGRSETQYF. Written as DNA, the CDR3 is TGTGCCAGCAGTTTATCTGGCAGGGGGCGATCGGAGACCCAGTACTTC.

The chain employs TRBV12-3 or TRBV12-4 and TRBJ2-4; no clear D gene. CDR3 size: 17 residues. Trimming left V 5 bases short and J 0 bases short, with 17 bases between. The CDR3 DNA sequence: TGTGCCAGCAGTGTTCTAACGAAGGGTTTAGCCAAAAACATTCAGTACTTC. This gives the protein CASSVLTKGLAKNIQYF.

This clonotype was recorded a few times. The CDR3 spells CASRATGSDTQYF. The CDR3 bases are TGTGCCAGCAGAGCGACAGGGTCGGATACGCAGTATTTT. V is TRBV6-1 and J is TRBJ2-3, with 7 bases fitting TRBD1. The CDR3 has 13 residues. Trimming removed 6 bases from V and 6 bases from J; junction bases left unmatched: 6. Germline V gene sequence: CDR1 MNHNS, CDR2 SASEGT.

This rearrangement joins TRBV20-1 to TRBJ1-1; 7 bases are a match to TRBD1. The length of the CDR3 is 12 residues. Germline values: CDR1 DFQATT, CDR2 SNEGSKA (reference sequence). V lost 6 bases to trimming and J lost 5 bases; unmatched junction nucleotides: 6. The CDR3 DNA reads as TGCAGTGCGGCAGGGGGTCAAACTGAAGCTTTCTTT. Translation gives CSAAGGQTEAFF.

This clonotype was picked up a small number of times. J is TRBJ1-3 and V is TRBV12-3 or TRBV12-4; D might be TRBD1 (5 bases). This CDR3 region has 15 residues. Deletions cut 5 bases from V and 0 bases from J, with 11 bases between. The CDR3, as DNA: TGTGCCAGCAGTCAACGACAGTTCTCTGGAAACACCATATATTTT. Its translation: CASSQRQFSGNTIYF.

This clonotype was picked up a small number of times. The rearrangement links TRBV11-2 to TRBJ2-1, with D hard to call. The CDR3 spans 12 residues. The germline CDR1 and CDR2 sequences are SGHAT and FQNNGV. Trimming shortened V by 7 bases and J by 5 bases, and 9 bases separated the two germline ends. Here the CDR3 reads CASTRLNNEQFF. The CDR3 bases are TGTGCCAGCACCCGTTTGAACAATGAGCAGTTCTTC.

This clonotype was seen more than once but under ten times. V is TRBV5-1 and J is TRBJ2-5, with 8 positions matching TRBD1. The CDR3 runs 15 residues. Germline lookup yields CDR1 SGHRS and CDR2 YFSETQ. V was pared by 5 bases and J by 4 bases, with 10 bases of the junction left unmatched. CDR3 residues: CASRFQTGVGETQYF. CDR3 nucleotide sequence: TGCGCCAGCAGATTCCAGACAGGGGTTGGAGAGACCCAGTACTTC.

This clonotype was seen more than once but under ten times. V usage is TRBV29-1 and J usage is TRBJ2-1; D not resolved. Trimming pared 8 bases from V and 5 bases from J, leaving 16 bases between. Germline CDR1 SQVTM, CDR2 ANQGSEA. The length of the CDR3 is 13 residues. Here the CDR3 reads CSFGPQVDNEQFF. CDR3 nucleotides: TGCAGCTTTGGCCCTCAAGTCGACAATGAGCAGTTCTTC.

This rearrangement joins TRBV7-2 to TRBJ2-4; D might be TRBD1 or TRBD2, each matching 5 bases. The CDR3 is 14 amino acids. Trimming removed 2 bases at V and 7 bases at J, with 12 bases between. CDR1 is SGHTA and CDR2 is FQGNSA in the germline V gene. Here the CDR3 reads CASSLYGDGNIQYF. The CDR3, as DNA: TGTGCCAGCAGCTTATACGGGGACGGGAACATTCAGTACTTC.

This clonotype was seen a single time. The J gene is TRBJ1-4, the V gene TRBV30; D not certain. V lost 2 bases, J lost 0 bases, and 7 bases lay in between. CDR1 is GTSNPN and CDR2 is SVGIG in the germline V gene (reference sequence). The CDR3 consists of 14 residues. CDR3 sequence (DNA): TGTGCCTGGAGTCCCACAGCAACTAATGAAAAACTGTTTTTT. Translated: CAWSPTATNEKLFF.